The present T cell receptor (beta chain) was sequenced within a study of cytomegalovirus exposure and HLA in healthy donors. Broader study findings: Using the classifier, cytomegalovirus status was reportedly diagnosed with high specificity and sensitivity. The study listed approximately 170 cytomegalovirus-associated TCR beta chains.

The CDR3 is made up of 15 amino acids. V shed 6 bases, J shed 5 bases, and the junction held 10 bases outside the gene matches. CDR1 is MNHEY, CDR2 SVGAGI, per germline. It was with 60 Vbeta and 13 Jbeta primers that the PCR ran. Method: immunoSEQ multiplex PCR; TCRdb's copy keeps in-frame clones and lacks some. This listing includes tens of thousands of clones. A remark on this clone: Its antigen is not known.

The material sequenced was PBMCs. The V gene is TRBV6-5, the J gene TRBJ2-1, with 7 bases lining up with TRBD2. This clonotype was sampled from a girl between 5 and 17 years old in good health and CMV-seropositive. The CDR3 DNA reads as TGTGCCAGCAGCCCCTCCGGGACTACTCACAATGAGCAGTTCTTC. This sequence encodes CASSPSGTTHNEQFF.